One sample yielded the 18 T cell receptor beta chains listed below, sequenced in a study of CD8+ T cells in alopecia areata. Sequencing templates came from extracted RNA that was reverse transcribed into cDNA. This table comes from immunoSEQ multiplex PCR, and its TCRdb copy is limited to in-frame clones, with some not included. The sample yields approximately 150,000 clones, about 66% seen once. The source was CD8+ T cells sorted from blood, collected at week 0. The receptors stem from a human donor with alopecia areata.

The chain combines TRBV5-1 with TRBJ1-2; 9 bases are a match to TRBD1. In germline, CDR1 is SGHRS, CDR2 YFSETQ. The CDR3 totals 14 residues. J lost 2 bases, V lost 4 bases, and 3 bases had no gene match. CDR3 loop: CASSIQGANYGYTF. The CDR3 DNA follows: TGCGCCAGCAGCATACAGGGGGCCAACTATGGCTACACCTTC.

This clone was seen more than once but under ten times. This rearrangement joins TRBV7-9 to TRBJ2-1, with 10 bases identical to TRBD1. The germline CDR1 and CDR2 sequences are SEHNR and FQNEAQ (reference sequence). This CDR3 region has 16 residues. The V segment lost 10 bases and the J segment 5 bases; nucleotides outside the gene matches: 14. CDR3 region: CATTYAGTGVDNEQFF. Written as DNA, the CDR3 is TGTGCCACCACATATGCCGGGACAGGGGTAGACAATGAGCAGTTCTTC.

The chain recombines TRBV13 with TRBJ2-7, with a weak D call TRBD2 (6 bases). V was clipped by 4 bases and J by 3 bases, with 13 bases between them. The germline CDR1 and CDR2 sequences are PRHDT and FYEKMQ (reference sequence). There are 14 residues in the CDR3. CDR3 residues: CASSSSTRGYEQYF. The CDR3 coding sequence is TGTGCCAGCAGCTCCTCGACTAGAGGCTACGAGCAGTACTTC.

CDR3 DNA: TGTGCCAGCAGTGAAACGGTCGGGTCCCTACAGCCCCAGCATTTT. Its protein is CASSETVGSLQPQHF. The chain is built from TRBV6-1 and TRBJ1-5; D gene ambiguous. This CDR3 comprises 15 residues. The germline V gene has CDR1 MNHNS and CDR2 SASEGT. Trimming took 2 bases from V and 7 from J, leaving 15 bases between them.

This chain uses TRBV6-5 with TRBJ1-4, with a tentative D call TRBD1 (5 bases). CDR3 length equals 14 residues. V dropped 0 bases and J dropped 5 bases, with 7 bases sitting between them. The germline CDR1 and CDR2 sequences are MNHEY and SVGAGI. The CDR3 reads CASSYSGPNEKLFF. The CDR3 region has the DNA TGTGCCAGCAGTTACTCGGGGCCAAATGAAAAACTGTTTTTT.

The CDR3 DNA is TGTGCCAGCAGCTTATCAAGCAGTTCCACAGATACGCAGTATTTT. Its protein product is CASSLSSSSTDTQYF. The chain recombines TRBV7-9 with TRBJ2-3, with no clear D. The CDR3 has 15 amino acids. V lost 2 bases and J 2 bases, leaving 11 bases between the germline ends. Germline V lookup: CDR1 SEHNR, CDR2 FQNEAQ (reference sequence).

The J gene is TRBJ2-7, the V gene TRBV27; D could derive from TRBD1 or TRBD2 (5 bases each). Trimming removed 6 bases at V and 6 bases at J, with 18 bases between. The CDR3 extends over 14 amino acids. Germline CDR1 reads MNHEY; CDR2 reads SMNVEV (reference sequence). The CDR3 bases are TGTGCCAGCAGAGCCGGGGCAGGTCTCTTCGAGCAGTACTTC. Residues: CASRAGAGLFEQYF.

This clone was detected only a few times. The chain uses TRBV5-1 and TRBJ1-1; the D gene is possibly TRBD1 (5 bases). The V end was cut by 3 bases, the J end by 2 bases, with 14 bases between. Germline CDR1 reads SGHRS; CDR2 reads YFSETQ. The CDR3 consists of 15 residues. The CDR3 DNA follows: TGCGCCAGCAGCTCCCAGGGAGGCGGTAACACTGAAGCTTTCTTT. Protein sequence: CASSSQGGGNTEAFF.

This clone was found a few times. J is TRBJ2-2 and V is TRBV2; tentative D call: TRBD1 (5 bases). In germline, CDR1 is SNHLY, CDR2 FYNNEI. The CDR3 has 16 residues. V shed 6 bases and J shed 0 bases, with 14 bases lying between them. The CDR3 nucleotides read TGTGCCAGCAGGGGCTTATGGGGCGCGAACACCGGGGAGCTGTTTTTT. It codes for CASRGLWGANTGELFF.

The gene calls are TRBV25-1 and TRBJ2-7; D is ambiguous. CDR3 length: 12 residues. CDR1 MGHDK and CDR2 SYGVNS come from the germline V gene. V lost 7 bases and J 7 bases, leaving 14 bases between the germline ends. Here the CDR3 reads CASIGPAREQYF. The CDR3 nucleotides read TGTGCCAGCATCGGACCGGCGCGGGAGCAGTACTTC.

The chain couples TRBV6-4 to TRBJ1-1; D ambiguous. The V gene lost 6 bases and the J gene lost 4 bases, with 12 bases spanning the gap. CDR1 is MRHNA, CDR2 SNTAGT, per germline. The CDR3 extends over 13 amino acids. The CDR3 nucleotides are TGTGCCAGCAGCTCGACCCTGGGCACTGAAGCTTTCTTT. Encoded protein: CASSSTLGTEAFF.

This clone has only one observation. The chain has TRBV5-1 and TRBJ1-2; 7 bases line up with TRBD1. Germline assignment: CDR1 SGHRS and CDR2 YFSETQ. The CDR3 runs 15 residues. The trim removed 0 bases at V and 3 bases at J, leaving 5 bases unmatched. CDR3 coding DNA: TGCGCCAGCAGCTTGGTCGGAGGGGGCGACTATGGCTACACCTTC. Translating it yields CASSLVGGGDYGYTF. Combining the CDR3 with reference TRBV5-1 and TRBJ1-2 gives the whole variable domain KAGVTQTPRYLIKTRGQQVTLSCSPISGHRSVSWYQQTPGQGLQFLFEYFSETQRNKGNFPGRFSGRQFSNSRSEMNVSTLELGDSALYLCASSLVGGGDYGYTFGSGTRLTVV.

To note about this clone: Germline is not matched at one junction end, which may reflect a read error. The V gene is TRBV5-1, the J gene TRBJ2-3; D call uncertain. Germline CDR1 and CDR2: SGHRS and YFSETQ. This CDR3 has 13 amino acids. CDR3 nucleotide sequence: TGCGCCAGCAGCTTGGTCAGCAAAGATACGCAGTATTTT. Translation gives CASSLVSKDTQYF.

The gene calls are TRBV14 and TRBJ2-7, with 9 bases fitting TRBD1. Germline V gene lookup returns CDR1 SGHDN and CDR2 FVKESK. The V segment lost 6 bases and the J segment 0 bases; nucleotides outside the gene matches: 3. The CDR3 runs 14 residues. This CDR3 reads CASSVGQGSYEQYF. In DNA, the CDR3 is TGTGCCAGCAGTGTGGGACAGGGCTCCTACGAGCAGTACTTC.

Comments on this clone: This sequence is one base from a far larger clone and is likely a read error. V and J are TRBV11-1 and TRBJ2-1; 7 nucleotides match TRBD1. The CDR3 loop spans 16 amino acids. CDR1 is SGHAT, CDR2 FQDESV, per germline (reference sequence). V dropped 3 bases and J dropped 10; count of bases not matched to a gene: 15. The CDR3 is CASSFTPEGQYYEQFF. The DNA for the CDR3 is TGTGCCAGCAGCTTCACTCCTGAGGGACAGTACTACGAGCAGTTCTTC.

CDR3 DNA: TGTGCCACCAGCAGAGAACTGGGGGCGAACACTGAAGCTTTCTTT. Translation gives CATSRELGANTEAFF. This chain joins TRBV15 and TRBJ1-1; tentative D call: TRBD1 (6 bases). Germline V gene lookup returns CDR1 LNHNV and CDR2 YYDKDF (reference sequence). The ends were cut back, 0 bases at V and 1 base at J, with 9 bases in the middle. CDR3 length: 15 amino acids.

The rearrangement links TRBV13 to TRBJ1-1; 7 positions agree with TRBD1. Trimming took 5 bases from V and 2 from J; bases not matched to a gene: 5. This CDR3 is 14 amino acids long. Germline CDR1 is PRHDT and CDR2 is FYEKMQ (reference sequence). This chain's CDR3 is CASSGGTVNTEAFF. DNA of the CDR3: TGTGCCAGCAGCGGCGGGACAGTAAACACTGAAGCTTTCTTT.

This clone has only a few counts. The V gene is TRBV6-5, the J gene TRBJ2-3; 10 bases are shared with TRBD2. Germline assignment: CDR1 MNHEY and CDR2 SVGAGI. This CDR3 is 15 amino acids long. J was trimmed by 1 base and V by 2 bases; bases with no gene match: 0. Here the CDR3 reads CASSYSGGGTDTQYF. The DNA of the CDR3 is TGTGCCAGCAGTTACAGCGGGGGGGGCACAGATACGCAGTATTTT.